Each of the 11 T cell receptor beta chains below was sequenced from the same sample in a study of graft-versus-host responses after intestinal transplantation. Clones were sequenced by immunoSEQ multiplex PCR, and TCRdb holds only the in-frame ones, with some missing. Of some 120,000 clones listed, approximately 90% are singletons. No antigen has been identified for these receptors. The sequencing here drew on unstimulated CD4+ T cells sorted from spleen or lymph node cells, taken before intestinal transplant. The receptors were gathered from a human donor who received an intestinal transplant.

The genes are TRBV18 and TRBJ2-4; D gene unclear. V was shortened by 2 bases and J by 0 bases, with 11 bases between the two germline ends. This CDR3 comprises 16 residues. Germline CDR1 and CDR2: KGHSH and LQKENI. The CDR3 DNA reads as TGTGCCAGCTCACCAAGCTCAAGTTTAGCCAAAAACATTCAGTACTTC. The encoded protein is CASSPSSSLAKNIQYF.

The chain links TRBV18 to TRBJ2-3, with TRBD2 matching 9 bases. The CDR3 covers 15 residues. From germline, CDR1 is KGHSH and CDR2 LQKENI. Losses at the gene ends were 4 bases for V and 6 bases for J; bases not matched to a gene: 8. CDR3 coding DNA: TGTGCCAGCTCACAATTAGCGGGGGAGGCGGATACGCAGTATTTT. It encodes CASSQLAGEADTQYF.

The chain carries TRBV5-1 and TRBJ1-2; tentative D call: TRBD1 (6 bases). In germline, CDR1 is SGHRS, CDR2 YFSETQ. CDR3 length: 12 residues. Trimming removed 1 base from V and 8 bases from J, with 9 bases in between. The CDR3 DNA follows: TGCGCCAGCAGCTTGACAGGGACCGGCTACACCTTC. Protein sequence: CASSLTGTGYTF.

This clone showed up just once. The chain couples TRBV25-1 to TRBJ1-6; 10 bases fit TRBD1. Germline CDR1 MGHDK, CDR2 SYGVNS. This CDR3 has 16 amino acids. Trimming at V came to 3 bases and at J to 4 bases, leaving 3 bases not matched to a gene. The CDR3 nucleotides read TGTGCCAGCAGTGAGGACAGGGGGAGATATAATTCACCCCTCCACTTT. It is translated as CASSEDRGRYNSPLHF.

V and J are TRBV27 and TRBJ2-7; TRBD1 agrees at 8 bases. The V gene's germline CDR1 is MNHEY and CDR2 SMNVEV (reference sequence). The CDR3 runs to 15 residues. V dropped 4 bases and J dropped 2; count of bases not matched to a gene: 7. The CDR3 DNA follows: TGTGCCAGCAGTTCCCTGGACAGGGTGGCCTACGAGCAGTACTTC. Amino acid sequence: CASSSLDRVAYEQYF.

This rearrangement joins TRBV19 to TRBJ2-3; weak D call: TRBD1 (5 bases). Between the trimmed V and J ends, which lost 7 bases and 2 bases, there was a span of 10 bases. The CDR3 extends over 13 amino acids. CDR1 is LNHDA and CDR2 is SQIVND in the germline V gene (reference sequence). The CDR3 is CASTTGITDTQYF. The CDR3 DNA reads TGTGCCAGTACTACAGGAATCACAGATACGCAGTATTTT.

The V and J genes are TRBV13 and TRBJ1-2; 7 nucleotides line up with TRBD1. Germline CDR1 and CDR2: PRHDT and FYEKMQ (reference sequence). V trimming: 5 bases; J trimming: 5 bases; junction bases outside the gene matches: 8. This CDR3 has 14 amino acids. CDR3 sequence: CASSRRGLLYGYTF. The CDR3 DNA is TGTGCCAGCAGCCGAAGGGGGCTCCTGTATGGCTACACCTTC.

The J gene is TRBJ1-1, the V gene TRBV19; unclear D gene. Germline values: CDR1 LNHDA, CDR2 SQIVND (reference sequence). The CDR3 consists of 14 residues. V lost 4 bases to trimming and J lost 3 bases, with 12 bases between them. CDR3 residues: CASSTAGRDTEAFF. The DNA for the CDR3 is TGTGCCAGTAGTACCGCGGGAAGGGACACTGAAGCTTTCTTT. Full variable domain (remainder filled in from reference TRBV19 and TRBJ1-1): DGGITQSPKYLFRKEGQNVTLSCEQNLNHDAMYWYRQDPGQGLRLIYYSQIVNDFQKGDIAEGYSVSREKKESFPLTVTSAQKNPTAFYLCASSTAGRDTEAFFGQGTRLTVV.

The chain couples TRBV30 to TRBJ2-5; 7 bases map to TRBD2. Germline assignment: CDR1 GTSNPN and CDR2 SVGIG (reference sequence). CDR3 length: 14 residues. V gave up 0 bases and J gave up 5 bases; unmatched junction bases: 6. The CDR3 DNA is TGTGCCTGGAGTGTACCGGGAGGCTTTGAGACCCAGTACTTC. Encoded protein: CAWSVPGGFETQYF.

The genes are TRBV2 and TRBJ2-1; D is perhaps TRBD1 (7 bases). With 5 bases removed from V and 4 bases from J, the gap between germline ends came to 12 bases. Germline lookup yields CDR1 SNHLY and CDR2 FYNNEI. CDR3 length: 14 residues. This chain's CDR3 is CASSQGGAYNEQFF. In DNA form, the CDR3 reads TGTGCCAGCAGTCAGGGGGGCGCGTACAATGAGCAGTTCTTC.

The sample holds one count of this clone. This sequence joins TRBV6-6 and TRBJ1-5; 9 bases are a match to TRBD1. The V gene's germline CDR1 is MNHNY and CDR2 SVGAGI (reference sequence). With 2 bases clipped from V and 3 bases from J, the junction kept 5 bases outside the gene matches. The CDR3 spans 16 residues. CDR3 DNA sequence: TGTGCCAGCAGTTACCGCGACAGGGGGATCAATCAGCCCCAGCATTTT. Residues: CASSYRDRGINQPQHF.